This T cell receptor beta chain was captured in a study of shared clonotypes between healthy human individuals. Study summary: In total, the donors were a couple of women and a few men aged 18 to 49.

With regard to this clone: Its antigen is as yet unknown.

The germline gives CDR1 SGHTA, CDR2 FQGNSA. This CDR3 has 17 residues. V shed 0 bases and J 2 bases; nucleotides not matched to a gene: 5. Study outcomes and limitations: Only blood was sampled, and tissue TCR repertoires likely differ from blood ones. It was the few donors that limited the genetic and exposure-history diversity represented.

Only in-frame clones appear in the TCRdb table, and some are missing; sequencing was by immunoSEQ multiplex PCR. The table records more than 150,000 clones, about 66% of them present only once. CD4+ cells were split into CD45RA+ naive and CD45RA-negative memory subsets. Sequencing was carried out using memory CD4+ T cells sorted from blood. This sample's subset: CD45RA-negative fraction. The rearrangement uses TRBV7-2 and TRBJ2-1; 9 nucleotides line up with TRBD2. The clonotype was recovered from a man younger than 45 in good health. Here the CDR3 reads CASSLAAREGPYNEQFF. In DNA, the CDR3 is TGTGCCAGCAGCTTAGCTGCGCGGGAGGGTCCCTACAATGAGCAGTTCTTC.